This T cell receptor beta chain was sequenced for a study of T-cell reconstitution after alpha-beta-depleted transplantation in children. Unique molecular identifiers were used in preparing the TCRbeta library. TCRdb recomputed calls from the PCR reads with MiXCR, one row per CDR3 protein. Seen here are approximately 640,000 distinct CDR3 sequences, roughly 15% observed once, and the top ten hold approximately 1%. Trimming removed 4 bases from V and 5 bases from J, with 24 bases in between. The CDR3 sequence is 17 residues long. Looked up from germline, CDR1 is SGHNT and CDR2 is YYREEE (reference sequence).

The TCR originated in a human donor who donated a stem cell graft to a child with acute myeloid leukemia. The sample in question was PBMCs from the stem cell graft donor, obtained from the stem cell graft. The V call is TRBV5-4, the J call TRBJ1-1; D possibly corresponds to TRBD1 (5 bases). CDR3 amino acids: CASSPRPGVEVVTEAFF. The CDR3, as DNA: TGTGCCAGCAGCCCCCGCCCGGGGGTGGAGGTGGTTACTGAAGCTTTCTTT.